This T cell receptor beta chain is from a study of metastatic and nonmetastatic thyroid tumors (dated by TCRdb to the early 2020s). For the study in its entirety: The researchers compared repertoires between peripheral blood samples and tumor or nodule tissue samples from patients with malignant or benign thyroid disease. What the authors observed across the whole study: TCR beta diversity was reported as significantly higher in malignant tumors than in benign nodules, in both blood and tumor samples.

No patient had received any treatment before thyroid surgery. The study retrospectively analysed patient clinical samples collected from the early 2010s to the late 2010s using T-cell receptor beta sequencing. Trimming costs V 3 bases and J 1 base, and their ends lie 10 bases apart. From the cysteine through the phenylalanine, the CDR3 covers 16 amino acids. Kept here is only the CDR3 DNA, which spans 48 bases and is read in frame from base 1. The germline V gene (reference sequence) gives CDR1 as LNHDA and CDR2 as SQIVND. This clone was observed at least ten times. Its antigen is currently not known. There are no base qualities to consult, and no much larger clone falls within one base. The method behind the library was PCR. Sequencing relied on an Illumina HiSeq 4000. High-throughput sequencing was used to profile the TCR beta-chain CDR3 region of every patient. The original methods were these. CDR3 differences across clinicopathological groups were used to build a classifier for discriminating distant-metastatic papillary thyroid cancer patients. To measure repertoire diversity the researchers used the Shannon index, while the Morisita-Horn index served to gauge how similar the tumor and blood repertoires were. TCRdb reworked the public reads: Q25 trimming with fastp, MiXCR clone assembly, productive beta chains retained. The V and J calls reflect TCRdb's pipeline rather than the authors' work. For this sample the table gives some 33,000 clones, of which over 15% were detected only once. 4% to 5% of the sample goes to the ten largest clones.

The sample was blood. This receptor chain uses TRBV19 and TRBJ2-6; there is no confident call for the D gene. This clonotype originated in a female donor with papillary thyroid cancer or a benign thyroid nodule (not recorded which). Some clones in this sample may be carry-over from other donors' samples. The bases are TGTGCCAGTAGTATTGCTGGGATATCTGGGGCCAACGTCCTGACTTTC. This codes for CASSIAGISGANVLTF. The full variable domain, completed from the reference TRBV19 and TRBJ2-6 proteins outside the CDR3, reads DGGITQSPKYLFRKEGQNVTLSCEQNLNHDAMYWYRQDPGQGLRLIYYSQIVNDFQKGDIAEGYSVSREKKESFPLTVTSAQKNPTAFYLCASSIAGISGANVLTFGAGSRLTVL.